This TCR beta chain was found in a study of T cell responses to AZD1222 COVID-19 vaccine. General study results and limits: All repertoire sampling was performed exclusively after the peak T cell response. Reportedly, nearly half of unique spike TCRs recognized epitopes outside B.1.351/B.1.1.7 mutations.

With regard to this clone: Its antigen is still unknown.

Pooled together were second doses at about 4 or about 12 weeks. The CDR3 has 16 residues. Germline V gives CDR1 LGHNT, CDR2 FRNRAP. Trimming took 1 base from V and 7 from J, leaving 19 bases between them. Sequenced by immunoSEQ multiplex PCR; TCRdb stores in-frame clones only, minus some. This table holds 75,000 or so clones, less than 95% found once. The TCR was taken from an adult who received the AZD1222 COVID-19 vaccine. V gene TRBV12-5 combines with J gene TRBJ1-1, with D possibly TRBD1 on 6 matching bases. Sequencing was performed on peripheral blood, taken 28 days after the second AZD1222 dose. In nucleotides, the CDR3 is TGTGCTAGTGGTTTGGCCCGGTTTGACAGGATAGATGAAGCTTTCTTT. Residues: CASGLARFDRIDEAFF.